Presented here are 5 T cell receptor beta chains from one specimen sequenced in a study of T cells in localized non-small cell lung cancer. The table came from immunoSEQ multiplex PCR; TCRdb's copy has only in-frame clones and leaves some out. The sample includes thousands of clones, 25% of them seen just once. The sample here was lung tumor tissue, taken before any cancer treatment. These receptors were obtained from a woman aged 35 to 70 with stage III lung adenocarcinoma.

This clone was recorded a few times. The V call is TRBV6-8, the J call TRBJ1-5, with D hard to call. V lost 5 bases to trimming and J lost 2 bases, with 13 bases between them. The germline CDR1 and CDR2 sequences are MNHGY and SAAAGT. The CDR3 is 15 residues long. This chain's CDR3 is CASSDSLEGNQPQHF. As DNA, the CDR3 is TGTGCCAGCAGTGATTCACTCGAAGGCAATCAGCCCCAGCATTTT.

The chain recombines TRBV10-2 with TRBJ2-7; D is possibly TRBD2 (6 bases). The CDR3 runs 13 residues. Trimming left V 8 bases short and J 3 bases short, with 14 bases between. Germline values: CDR1 WSHSY, CDR2 SAAADI. The CDR3 DNA follows: TGCGCCAGCCGTGCCGGGACTGGCTACGAGCAGTACTTC. It is translated as CASRAGTGYEQYF.

The CDR3 nucleotides read TGTGCCAGCTCCCCAAGGGGGATTAGCACAGATACGCAGTATTTT. It translates to CASSPRGISTDTQYF. The chain carries TRBV7-6 and TRBJ2-3; D is possibly TRBD1 (6 bases). CDR1 and CDR2 from the germline V gene are SGHVS and FNYEAQ. The CDR3 sequence is 15 residues long. V was pared by 8 bases and J by 0 bases, with 15 bases between. Variable domain in full (rest from reference TRBV7-6 and TRBJ2-3): GAGVSQSPRYKVTKRGQDVALRCDPISGHVSLYWYRQALGQGPEFLTYFNYEAQQDKSGLPNDRFSAERPEGSISTLTIQRTEQRDSAMYRCASSPRGISTDTQYFGPGTRLTVL.

The rearrangement joins TRBV30 to TRBJ1-4; the D gene is possibly TRBD1 (5 bases). V dropped 6 bases and J dropped 5 bases, with 16 bases sitting between them. This CDR3 is 14 amino acids long. Germline assignment: CDR1 GTSNPN and CDR2 SVGIG (reference sequence). The CDR3 loop reads CACSTGVVNEKLFF. For the CDR3, the DNA is TGTGCCTGCTCAACGGGGGTTGTCAATGAAAAACTGTTTTTT.

This chain uses TRBV19 with TRBJ2-7; no clear D gene. CDR3 length: 15 residues. V shed 1 base and J shed 0 bases, with 10 bases lying between them. Looked up from germline, CDR1 is LNHDA and CDR2 is SQIVND (reference sequence). In DNA, the CDR3 is TGTGCCAGTAGTATAGTGGGGAAACTCTCCTACGAGCAGTACTTC. It translates to CASSIVGKLSYEQYF.